This T cell receptor (beta chain) was found in a study of T cells in localized non-small cell lung cancer. Points from the study as a whole: Only one tumor region went through sequencing, so heterogeneity may still be there. Longer survival (overall) was linked to higher T cell density in blood. Adjacent lung exhibited a median of approximately 50 among the 100 most abundant tumor clones. Peak T cell clonality was found in uninvolved adjacent lung, exceeding tumor.

Per germline, CDR1 SGHNT and CDR2 YENEEA. V lost 5 bases to trimming and J lost 6 bases; unmatched junction nucleotides: 7. This CDR3 region has 15 residues. Generated by immunoSEQ multiplex PCR, the TCRdb table keeps only in-frame clones and is missing some. The table has around 9,000 clones, under 95% seen once. On this clone: What it recognizes is unknown.

This material consisted of peripheral blood, taken before any cancer treatment. The origin of this receptor is a woman between 40 and 69 years old with stage I squamous cell lung carcinoma. The chain couples TRBV11-3 to TRBJ1-4, with 9 bases identical to TRBD1. The CDR3 region is CASSPGTGPDEKLFF. The CDR3 DNA reads as TGTGCCAGCAGCCCCGGGACAGGGCCCGATGAAAAACTGTTTTTT.